These 11 T cell receptor beta chains came from one sample sequenced in a study of shared clonotypes between healthy human individuals. CD45RO-negative, CCR7-positively selected cells formed the naive CD8 fraction, excluding terminally differentiated effector memory CD45RA+ cells. Here immunoSEQ multiplex PCR was the method, and the copy in TCRdb shows in-frame clones only, minus some. The profile shows approximately 650,000 clones, nearly 97% of them singletons. Sequenced sample: naive CD8+ T cells sorted from blood. The receptors were sampled from a woman aged 25-40 years in good health.

The chain combines TRBV19 with TRBJ2-5, with a possible D match to TRBD2 (5 bases). Germline V gene lookup returns CDR1 LNHDA and CDR2 SQIVND (reference sequence). CDR3 length: 14 residues. The ends were cut back, 3 bases at V and 4 bases at J, with 12 bases in the middle. This CDR3 reads CASSIQSGIETQYF. In DNA form, the CDR3 reads TGTGCCAGTAGTATCCAATCGGGGATAGAGACCCAGTACTTC.

The chain carries TRBV19 and TRBJ2-7; D unresolved. The CDR3 spans 13 residues. Trimming took 3 bases from V and 3 from J, leaving 9 bases between them. Looked up from germline, CDR1 is LNHDA and CDR2 is SQIVND (reference sequence). CDR3 amino acids: CASSINGYYEQYF. DNA for the CDR3: TGTGCCAGTAGTATTAACGGGTACTACGAGCAGTACTTC.

The chain employs TRBV27 and TRBJ1-1; 7 bases are a match to TRBD1. The CDR3 contains 14 residues. CDR1 is MNHEY and CDR2 is SMNVEV in the germline V gene (reference sequence). Unmatched junction bases numbered 4, after V lost 6 bases and J lost 0 bases. The CDR3 is CASRPRGLNTEAFF. As DNA, the CDR3 is TGTGCCAGCAGGCCAAGGGGGCTGAACACTGAAGCTTTCTTT.

Regarding this clone: Other DNA sequences in this specimen translate into the identical CDR3. The chain is built from TRBV6-5 and TRBJ2-1; 11 bases align to TRBD2. Germline trimming cut 2 bases from V and 4 bases from J; bases unmatched to any gene: 1. The CDR3 is 15 residues long. Per germline, CDR1 MNHEY and CDR2 SVGAGI. DNA for the CDR3: TGTGCCAGCAGTTACGGGACTAGCGGATACAATGAGCAGTTCTTC. It translates to CASSYGTSGYNEQFF.

The chain joins TRBV4-1 to TRBJ2-2; D gene unclear. Per the germline V gene, CDR1 is MGHRA and CDR2 is YSYEKL. V lost 0 bases and J 4 bases, leaving 12 bases between the germline ends. This CDR3 region has 16 residues. DNA for the CDR3: TGCGCCAGCAGCCAAGAGGGCGGTCCGTCCACCGGGGAGCTGTTTTTT. Translating gives CASSQEGGPSTGELFF.

This sequence joins TRBV18 and TRBJ2-5; 7 bases map to TRBD2. Germline CDR1 KGHSH, CDR2 LQKENI. V was pared by 1 base and J by 4 bases, with 9 bases of the junction left unmatched. The CDR3 extends over 16 amino acids. Here the CDR3 DNA reads TGTGCCAGCTCACCACGGTCAGCGGGAATGGCAGAGACCCAGTACTTC. The encoded protein is CASSPRSAGMAETQYF.

The rearrangement joins TRBV29-1 to TRBJ1-2, with unresolved D. The CDR3 contains 9 residues. Between the trimmed V and J ends, which lost 3 bases and 8 bases, there was a span of 4 bases. The germline V gene has CDR1 SQVTM and CDR2 ANQGSEA. CDR3 in amino acids: CSVDGGYTF. The CDR3 bases are TGCAGCGTTGACGGGGGCTACACCTTC.

V and J are TRBV9 and TRBJ2-7; 13 positions match TRBD2. CDR1 and CDR2 from the germline V gene are SGDLS and YYNGEE. CDR3 length: 16 amino acids. The ends lost 2 bases at V and 3 bases at J; junction bases unmatched: 5. CDR3 sequence: CASSVGTSGTHYEQYF. The DNA of the CDR3 is TGTGCCAGCAGCGTCGGGACTAGCGGGACCCACTACGAGCAGTACTTC.

This clone was found once. V usage is TRBV9 and J usage is TRBJ2-3, with 8 bases aligning to TRBD1. V trimming: 2 bases; J trimming: 5 bases; junction bases outside the gene matches: 19. The CDR3 is made up of 19 amino acids. Germline V lookup: CDR1 SGDLS, CDR2 YYNGEE. CDR3 residues: CASSVGRTRTGGGIDTQYF. The DNA of the CDR3 is TGTGCCAGCAGCGTGGGCAGGACGCGAACAGGGGGAGGTATAGATACGCAGTATTTT.

The chain recombines TRBV2 with TRBJ2-7; 7 bases agree with TRBD2. The V segment lost 8 bases and the J segment 4 bases; nucleotides outside the gene matches: 8. Germline V gene sequence: CDR1 SNHLY, CDR2 FYNNEI. The CDR3 runs 13 residues. The CDR3 bases are TGTGCCAGCCTGGGCGGGAGTCGGTACGAGCAGTACTTC. Its protein product is CASLGGSRYEQYF. Complete variable domain (other parts from reference TRBV2 and TRBJ2-7): EPEVTQTPSHQVTQMGQEVILRCVPISNHLYFYWYRQILGQKVEFLVSFYNNEISEKSEIFDDQFSVERPDGSNFTLKIRSTKLEDSAMYFCASLGGSRYEQYFGPGTRLTVT.

Here the CDR3 reads CASSLMSEQYF. CDR3 coding DNA: TGTGCCAGCAGTTTAATGTCCGAGCAGTACTTC. The V call is TRBV28, the J call TRBJ2-7; unclear D gene. The germline gives CDR1 MDHEN, CDR2 SYDVKM. V gave up 2 bases and J gave up 6 bases, with 5 bases separating them. This CDR3 spans 11 amino acids.